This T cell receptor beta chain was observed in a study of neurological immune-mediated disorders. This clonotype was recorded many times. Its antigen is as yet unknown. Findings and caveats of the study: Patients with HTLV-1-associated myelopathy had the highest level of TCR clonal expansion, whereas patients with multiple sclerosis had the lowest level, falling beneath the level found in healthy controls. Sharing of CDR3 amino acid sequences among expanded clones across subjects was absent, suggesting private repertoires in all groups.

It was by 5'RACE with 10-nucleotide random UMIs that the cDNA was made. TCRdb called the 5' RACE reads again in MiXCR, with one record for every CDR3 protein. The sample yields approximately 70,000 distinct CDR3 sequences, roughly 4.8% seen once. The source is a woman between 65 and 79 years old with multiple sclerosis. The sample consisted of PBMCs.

CDR3 residues: CASSLDWTGELFF. Here the CDR3 DNA reads TGTGCCAGCAGCCTTGACTGGACCGGGGAGCTGTTTTTT. The gene calls are TRBV7-9 and TRBJ2-2; D is unclear. V shed 5 bases and J shed 5 bases, with 9 bases lying between them. The germline CDR1 and CDR2 sequences are SEHNR and FQNEAQ (reference sequence). The CDR3 contains 13 residues.